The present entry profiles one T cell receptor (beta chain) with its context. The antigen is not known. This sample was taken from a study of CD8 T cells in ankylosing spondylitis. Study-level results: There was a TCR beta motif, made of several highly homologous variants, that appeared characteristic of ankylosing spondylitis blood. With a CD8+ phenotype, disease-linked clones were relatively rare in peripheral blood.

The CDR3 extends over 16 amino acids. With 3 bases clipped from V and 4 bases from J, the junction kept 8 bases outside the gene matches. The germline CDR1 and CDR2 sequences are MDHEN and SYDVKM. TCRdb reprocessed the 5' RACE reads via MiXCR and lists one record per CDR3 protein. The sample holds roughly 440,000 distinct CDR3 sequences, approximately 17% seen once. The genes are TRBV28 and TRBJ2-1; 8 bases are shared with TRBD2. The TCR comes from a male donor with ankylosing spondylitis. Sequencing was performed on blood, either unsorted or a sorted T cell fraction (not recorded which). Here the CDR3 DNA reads TGTGCCAGCAGTTTGAGGACGGGAGGGGGATACAATGAGCAGTTCTTC. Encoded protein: CASSLRTGGGYNEQFF.